This TCR beta chain was recovered during a study of control samples from healthy donors and cancer patients. CDR1 and CDR2 (germline): LGHDT, YNNKEL (reference sequence). V trimming: 1 base; J trimming: 3 bases; junction bases outside the gene matches: 6. CDR3 length equals 15 residues. Data came from immunoSEQ multiplex PCR; TCRdb stores just in-frame clones and leaves some out. The table lists 80,000 or so clones, around 92% of them singletons. The sample comprised blood. The chain couples TRBV3-1 (or the pseudogene TRBV3-2) to TRBJ2-7, with 7 bases aligning to TRBD2. The TCR comes from a man between 50 and 59 years old in good health. CDR3 residues: CASSQGGGNVYEQYF. DNA for the CDR3: TGTGCCAGCAGCCAAGGCGGGGGAAACGTCTACGAGCAGTACTTC.